This T cell receptor beta chain was recorded in a study of shared clonotypes between healthy human individuals. Germline values: CDR1 MNHEY, CDR2 SMNVEV (reference sequence). The CDR3 has 13 amino acids. The V end was cut by 5 bases, the J end by 3 bases, with 11 bases between. Clones were sequenced by immunoSEQ multiplex PCR, and TCRdb holds only the in-frame ones, with some missing. The table shows hundreds of thousands of clones, with approximately 96% occurring only once. Naive CD8 cells comprised CD45RO-negative, CCR7-positively selected cells, excluding terminally differentiated effector memory CD45RA+ cells.

The sequenced sample consisted of naive CD8+ T cells sorted from blood. The rearrangement links TRBV27 to TRBJ2-7, with D possibly being TRBD2 (5 bases). The TCR originated in a woman aged 25-40 years in good health. The CDR3 is CASSRGLGYEQYF. For the CDR3, the DNA is TGTGCCAGCAGTCGGGGTCTGGGCTACGAGCAGTACTTC.